This T cell receptor beta chain comes out of a study of sequential checkpoint blockade in melanoma. The treatment is: randomized to nivolumab then ipilimumab (arm A) or the reverse (arm B). DNA-damaging chemotherapy had not been given to any patient beforehand. The data were produced by immunoSEQ multiplex PCR, yet TCRdb's version contains in-frame clones alone and is incomplete. This table holds approximately 9,000 clones, approximately 73% found once. This CDR3 is built from 17 residues. Germline V lookup: CDR1 MNHEY, CDR2 SMNVEV (reference sequence). The junction had 8 bases not matched to a gene; V was cut back by 6 bases and J by 0 bases.

The chain carries TRBV27 and TRBJ1-3; 10 bases align to TRBD1. The sequence was obtained from a human donor with melanoma. The specimen comprised CD8+ T cells sorted from blood (inferred from file names), sampled from a patient given nivolumab and ipilimumab in sequence. CDR3 in amino acids: CASRSGTGDNSGNTIYF. CDR3 nucleotide sequence: TGTGCCAGCAGATCCGGGACAGGGGACAACTCTGGAAACACCATATATTTT.